The 30 T cell receptor beta chains below all came from one sample that was sequenced in a study of blood T cell repertoires in COVID-19. The protocol was immunoSEQ multiplex PCR, while the TCRdb copy is restricted to in-frame clones and leaves out a portion. The sample has more than 200,000 clones, around 87% seen once. Sequenced input: peripheral blood. The receptors shown here come from a woman aged 60-75 years with COVID-19, enrolled during active disease.

This clone has a single count. This chain uses TRBV13 with TRBJ2-7; a possible D gene is TRBD1 (5 bases). V lost 1 base, J lost 5 bases, and 9 bases lay in between. Per the germline V gene, CDR1 is PRHDT and CDR2 is FYEKMQ (reference sequence). This CDR3 comprises 13 residues. The CDR3 is CASSLVRGHEQYF. The CDR3 DNA is TGTGCCAGCAGCTTAGTAAGGGGCCACGAGCAGTACTTC.

This clone appeared a single time. The rearrangement links TRBV7-9 to TRBJ2-3, with 7 positions matching TRBD1. The J segment lost 3 bases and the V segment lost 1 base, leaving 1 base of the junction unmatched. The CDR3 loop spans 14 amino acids. The V gene's germline CDR1 is SEHNR and CDR2 FQNEAQ (reference sequence). The CDR3 nucleotides read TGTGCCAGCAGCTTAGGGGACAGAACAGATACGCAGTATTTT. It translates to CASSLGDRTDTQYF.

V usage is TRBV27 and J usage is TRBJ1-6; D might be TRBD1 (6 bases). In germline, CDR1 is MNHEY, CDR2 SMNVEV (reference sequence). The CDR3 contains 14 residues. Trimming shortened V by 8 bases and J by 4 bases, and 12 bases separated the two germline ends. CDR3 DNA sequence: TGTGCCAGCCAGGGGTTACCTTATAATTCACCCCTCCACTTT. Amino acid sequence: CASQGLPYNSPLHF.

This chain's CDR3 is CASSIVQGATQETQYF. The CDR3 nucleotides are TGTGCCAGTAGTATCGTGCAAGGGGCCACCCAAGAGACCCAGTACTTC. The chain links TRBV19 to TRBJ2-5; tentative D call: TRBD1 (5 bases). Germline assignment: CDR1 LNHDA and CDR2 SQIVND (reference sequence). Trimming pared 3 bases from V and 1 base from J, leaving 15 bases between. This CDR3 has 16 residues.

CDR3 nucleotide sequence: TGTGCCAGCAGCTTGGGGGGACTAGCGGGTAACACCGGGGAGCTGTTTTTT. Residues: CASSLGGLAGNTGELFF. J is TRBJ2-2 and V is TRBV5-4, with 12 bases that match TRBD2. From germline, CDR1 is SGHNT and CDR2 YYREEE (reference sequence). The length of the CDR3 is 17 residues. The trim removed 0 bases at V and 2 bases at J, leaving 2 bases unmatched.

J is TRBJ2-1 and V is TRBV6-2 or TRBV6-3; the match to TRBD2 covers 12 bases. Germline assignment: CDR1 MNHEY and CDR2 SVGEGT. J was trimmed by 2 bases and V by 5 bases; bases with no gene match: 10. The CDR3 loop spans 18 amino acids. The DNA of the CDR3 is TGTGCCAGCAGTACCCCTAGCGGGAGGGACTTCACCTACAATGAGCAGTTCTTC. Translated, it gives CASSTPSGRDFTYNEQFF.

The CDR3 region is CASRSFRWFF. DNA of the CDR3: TGTGCCAGCAGATCTTTTCGTTGGTTTTTT. J is TRBJ1-4 and V is TRBV2; D is unresolved. CDR3 size: 10 residues. CDR1 SNHLY and CDR2 FYNNEI come from the germline V gene. Trimming cost V 6 bases and J 16 bases, with 12 bases left between them. Together with reference TRBV2 and TRBJ1-4, the CDR3 gives the full variable domain: EPEVTQTPSHQVTQMGQEVILRCVPISNHLYFYWYRQILGQKVEFLVSFYNNEISEKSEIFDDQFSVERPDGSNFTLKIRSTKLEDSAMYFCASRSFRWFFGSGTQLSVL.

The chain carries TRBV9 and TRBJ1-2; D call uncertain. The CDR3 extends over 15 amino acids. CDR1 is SGDLS and CDR2 is YYNGEE in the germline V gene. V lost 6 bases and J 0 bases, leaving 15 bases between the germline ends. The CDR3 nucleotides are TGTGCCAGCAACCCTTCTTACAGCTCTAACTATGGCTACACCTTC. Protein sequence: CASNPSYSSNYGYTF.

The chain is built from TRBV18 and TRBJ2-1; TRBD2 matches 8 bases. The CDR3 spans 15 residues. Germline loops: CDR1 KGHSH, CDR2 LQKENI. The V segment lost 6 bases and the J segment 2 bases; nucleotides outside the gene matches: 6. CDR3: CASSQLAGPYNEQFF. The DNA of the CDR3 is TGTGCCAGCTCCCAATTAGCGGGACCCTACAATGAGCAGTTCTTC.

CDR3 in amino acids: CASSYIRTGEAFF. The CDR3, as DNA: TGTGCCAGCAGTTACATCCGGACAGGGGAAGCTTTCTTT. The V and J genes are TRBV6-5 and TRBJ1-1; 8 nucleotides align to TRBD1. V trimming: 2 bases; J trimming: 8 bases; junction bases outside the gene matches: 4. The length of the CDR3 is 13 residues. Germline V gene data show CDR1 as MNHEY and CDR2 as SVGAGI.

The chain employs TRBV10-3 and TRBJ2-1; 8 bases are shared with TRBD2. This CDR3 is built from 15 residues. After removal of 4 bases from V and 0 bases from J, the junction contained 2 bases not matched to a gene. CDR1 ENHRY and CDR2 SYGVKD come from the germline V gene. The chain's CDR3 is CAISAGTSSYNEQFF. The DNA of the CDR3 is TGTGCCATCAGTGCCGGGACTAGCTCCTACAATGAGCAGTTCTTC.

V is TRBV18 and J is TRBJ2-7; D not resolved. Germline V gene sequence: CDR1 KGHSH, CDR2 LQKENI. Deletions cut 3 bases from V and 3 bases from J, with 6 bases between. The CDR3 is 12 residues long. DNA of the CDR3: TGTGCCAGCTCACCTCCTATCTACGAGCAGTACTTC. As protein: CASSPPIYEQYF.

This sequence joins TRBV6-5 and TRBJ2-1; 7 bases align to TRBD2. Germline trimming cut 4 bases from V and 5 bases from J; bases unmatched to any gene: 8. This CDR3 is 15 amino acids long. Germline V gene lookup returns CDR1 MNHEY and CDR2 SVGAGI. The CDR3 here is CASSLASGTHNEQFF. For the CDR3, the DNA is TGTGCCAGCAGTTTGGCTAGCGGAACCCACAATGAGCAGTTCTTC.

The J gene is TRBJ2-3, the V gene TRBV4-1; 7 bases map to TRBD2. The ends lost 0 bases at V and 2 bases at J; junction bases unmatched: 5. Germline-derived CDR1 and CDR2 are MGHRA and YSYEKL. CDR3 length: 16 residues. The CDR3 spells CASSQDPAGYTDTQYF. The CDR3 DNA is TGCGCCAGCAGCCAAGATCCAGCGGGGTACACAGATACGCAGTATTTT.

This rearrangement joins TRBV21-1 to TRBJ1-5; the table assigns TRBD1, which was not confirmed against the DNA. TRBV21-1 is a pseudogene segment. The CDR3 loop spans 16 amino acids. The CDR3 bases are TGTGCCAGCAGCAAAGAGGTAGGCAGGGTGGCTCAGCCCCAGCATTTT. Translating it yields CASSKEVGRVAQPQHF.

V gene TRBV6-5 combines with J gene TRBJ1-5, with D unclear. Between the trimmed V and J ends, which lost 4 bases and 2 bases, there was a span of 15 bases. In germline, CDR1 is MNHEY, CDR2 SVGAGI. This CDR3 has 16 residues. CDR3: CASSSGRLMGNQPQHF. The CDR3, as DNA: TGTGCCAGCAGTTCAGGCCGGCTGATGGGCAATCAGCCCCAGCATTTT.

The chain carries TRBV6-2 or TRBV6-3 and TRBJ1-1; the match to TRBD1 covers 8 bases. Germline CDR1 reads MNHEY; CDR2 reads SVGEGT. This CDR3 comprises 15 residues. Trimming took 4 bases from V and 3 from J; bases not matched to a gene: 7. DNA for the CDR3: TGTGCCAGCAGTTCTCTGGACAGGGTTTACACTGAAGCTTTCTTT. It translates to CASSSLDRVYTEAFF.

The DNA of the CDR3 is TGTGCTAGTGGTCTGGACAGATACCAAGAGACCCAGTACTTC. It yields the protein CASGLDRYQETQYF. The chain carries TRBV12-5 and TRBJ2-5; D possibly corresponds to TRBD1 (6 bases). CDR1 and CDR2 from the germline V gene are LGHNT and FRNRAP. The CDR3 consists of 14 residues. The V end lost 5 bases, the J end lost 0 bases, and 10 bases lay between the germline ends.

This chain links TRBV28 with TRBJ1-4; D is ambiguous. The CDR3 runs 17 residues. Trimming shortened V by 6 bases and J by 10 bases, and 27 bases separated the two germline ends. Germline CDR1 MDHEN, CDR2 SYDVKM. CDR3 nucleotide sequence: TGTGCCAGCAGCCCCCTTCCAACGAGAATGATAGTCGCAAAACTGTTTTTT. Translated, it gives CASSPLPTRMIVAKLFF.

A note on this clone: Other nucleotide sequences in the sample specify the same CDR3. The CDR3 spells CASSVGGSVSYEQYF. The CDR3 DNA reads as TGTGCCAGCAGCGTAGGGGGTAGCGTCTCCTACGAGCAGTACTTC. The gene calls are TRBV9 and TRBJ2-7; perhaps TRBD2 as D (5 bases). The V end lost 0 bases, the J end lost 0 bases, and 10 bases lay between the germline ends. The CDR3 extends over 15 amino acids. Germline V gives CDR1 SGDLS, CDR2 YYNGEE.

V gene TRBV2 combines with J gene TRBJ1-2; a possible D gene is TRBD1 (5 bases). Germline values: CDR1 SNHLY, CDR2 FYNNEI. This CDR3 comprises 14 residues. Trimming shortened V by 6 bases and J by 7 bases, and 18 bases separated the two germline ends. As DNA, the CDR3 is TGTGCCAGCAGCCCCGGGACTCCCTTGAGTGGCTACACCTTC. This sequence encodes CASSPGTPLSGYTF.

The chain is built from TRBV5-4 and TRBJ2-3, with TRBD2 matching 8 bases. Losses at the gene ends were 4 bases for V and 2 bases for J; bases not matched to a gene: 6. This CDR3 is 15 amino acids long. Per the germline V gene, CDR1 is SGHNT and CDR2 is YYREEE (reference sequence). Written as DNA, the CDR3 is TGTGCCAGCAGCAGGACTAGCCGCCCCACAGATACGCAGTATTTT. Amino acid sequence: CASSRTSRPTDTQYF.

The chain has TRBV20-1 and TRBJ1-5; D unresolved. The CDR3 is made up of 13 amino acids. Trimming took 3 bases from V and 4 from J, leaving 10 bases between them. In germline, CDR1 is DFQATT, CDR2 SNEGSKA (reference sequence). The CDR3 is CSASTTANQPQHF. The CDR3 bases are TGCAGTGCTAGTACTACGGCAAATCAGCCCCAGCATTTT.

This chain links TRBV6-2 or TRBV6-3 with TRBJ2-1; 12 nucleotides agree with TRBD1. The CDR3 runs 16 residues. J was trimmed by 2 bases and V by 2 bases; bases with no gene match: 1. CDR1 and CDR2 (germline): MNHEY, SVGEGT. The CDR3 here is CASSYGTGGAYNEQFF. CDR3 bases: TGTGCCAGCAGTTACGGGACAGGGGGCGCCTACAATGAGCAGTTCTTC.

The chain has TRBV7-2 and TRBJ1-1; D call uncertain. The CDR3 covers 13 residues. Trimming shortened V by 5 bases and J by 1 base, and 8 bases separated the two germline ends. Germline V gene sequence: CDR1 SGHTA, CDR2 FQGNSA. This CDR3 reads CASSPYRNTEAFF. CDR3 DNA: TGTGCCAGCAGCCCTTACAGGAACACTGAAGCTTTCTTT. Supplemented by reference TRBV7-2 and TRBJ1-1, the full variable domain reads GAGVSQSPSNKVTEKGKDVELRCDPISGHTALYWYRQSLGQGLEFLIYFQGNSAPDKSGLPSDRFSAERTGGSVSTLTIQRTQQEDSAVYLCASSPYRNTEAFFGQGTRLTVV.

The V and J genes are TRBV11-2 and TRBJ2-1, with 8 bases fitting TRBD2. This CDR3 has 15 amino acids. The ends lost 5 bases at V and 1 base at J; junction bases unmatched: 4. Germline loops: CDR1 SGHAT, CDR2 FQNNGV. The CDR3, as DNA: TGTGCCAGCAGCCCCGGGACTAGTTCCTACAATGAGCAGTTCTTC. Protein: CASSPGTSSYNEQFF.

This clone came up once. CDR3 loop: CASSRRQPNSPLHF. The CDR3 nucleotides read TGTGCCAGCAGTCGGAGACAGCCTAATTCACCCCTCCACTTT. V is TRBV28 and J is TRBJ1-6; weak D call: TRBD1 (5 bases). V shed 5 bases and J shed 6 bases, with 11 bases lying between them. This CDR3 has 14 residues. CDR1 is MDHEN and CDR2 is SYDVKM in the germline V gene.

The chain couples TRBV27 to TRBJ1-5; TRBD1 matches 12 bases. This CDR3 is 16 amino acids long. CDR1 is MNHEY, CDR2 SMNVEV, per germline (reference sequence). The junction had 1 base not matched to a gene; V was cut back by 2 bases and J by 2 bases. Here the CDR3 reads CASSLGTGGGNQPQHF. CDR3 bases: TGTGCCAGCAGTTTAGGGACAGGGGGCGGCAATCAGCCCCAGCATTTT.

The chain carries TRBV5-5 and TRBJ2-1; tentatively, D is TRBD2 (6 bases). V was cut by 0 bases and J by 3 bases, with 13 bases left in between. Per germline, CDR1 SGHKS and CDR2 YYEKEE (reference sequence). The CDR3 totals 16 residues. CDR3 protein: CASSLVEGLLYNEQFF. CDR3 bases: TGTGCCAGCAGCTTGGTGGAGGGCTTACTCTACAATGAGCAGTTCTTC.

The V call is TRBV3-1 (or the pseudogene TRBV3-2), the J call TRBJ2-5; a weak D match, TRBD2 (6 bases). The CDR3 extends over 14 amino acids. Trimming left V 2 bases short and J 5 bases short, with 12 bases between. CDR1 and CDR2 (germline): LGHDT, YNNKEL (reference sequence). CDR3 loop: CASSQPGAVETQYF. The CDR3 DNA reads as TGTGCCAGCAGCCAACCGGGAGCAGTGGAGACCCAGTACTTC.